This is a list of T cell receptor beta chains from one sample in a study of graft-versus-host responses after intestinal transplantation. Repertoires were generated with immunoSEQ multiplex PCR, while TCRdb's copy carries only in-frame clones and drops some. The table has about 51,000 clones, 70% to 90% seen once; the top ten hold approximately 0.56%. These receptors have no identified antigens. The sample consisted of unstimulated CD4+ T cells sorted from spleen or lymph node cells, taken before transplant. All receptors derive from a human donor who was the organ donor for an intestinal transplant. CDR3s leave out the opening cysteine and the closing phenylalanine or tryptophan. Each record gives: V gene, J gene, CDR3 protein.

>TRBV6-5|TRBJ2-7
ASSSGTSGMSEQY
>TRBV19|TRBJ2-7
ASSHTGRVYEQY
>TRBV30|TRBJ2-2
AWRIYNTGELF
>TRBV7-2|TRBJ2-3
ASSFSLSTDTQY
>TRBV7-2|TRBJ2-1
ASSLSYYSNEQF
>TRBV28|TRBJ2-7
ASSTPAGSYEQY
>TRBV5-1|TRBJ2-2
ASSHVTGTGYTGELF
>TRBV28|TRBJ2-1
ASTDYQYNEQF
>TRBV5-1|TRBJ1-1
ASSSGTGGTEAF
>TRBV10-3|TRBJ2-3
AISDGTGSSDTQY
>TRBV28|TRBJ2-2
ASSLNRGFTGELF
>TRBV6-5|TRBJ1-1
ASSYSKGERYTEAF
>TRBV6-1|TRBJ1-2
ASSDRRATANYGYT
>TRBV29-1|TRBJ2-3
SVSRADTQY
>TRBV4-1|TRBJ2-7
ASSPRGGVGEQY
>TRBV6-6|TRBJ2-7
ASSYSGGRSGEQY
>TRBV5-1|TRBJ2-7
ASSLAPAGSYEQY
>TRBV4-1|TRBJ2-7
ASSQVFLEAVEQY
>TRBV29-1|TRBJ1-4
SVKGGNEKLF
>TRBV5-1|TRBJ2-7
ASSFRQGGGYEQY
>TRBV28|TRBJ2-7
ASSPSRGSGSYEQY
>TRBV6-5|TRBJ2-7
ASSYDYLYEQY
>TRBV5-1|TRBJ1-1
ASSLAPRANTEAF
>TRBV5-6|TRBJ1-1
ASSLGTYTEAF
>TRBV9|TRBJ1-2
ASAEGFLGDGYT
>TRBV28|TRBJ2-7
ASTFSGRANEQY
>TRBV7-9|TRBJ1-1
ASSLAGTANTEAF
>TRBV28|TRBJ1-1
ASSSSSLNTEAF
>TRBV4-1|TRBJ2-1
ASSPGQGINEQF
>TRBV9|TRBJ1-4
ASSVGQGSTNEKLF
>TRBV18|TRBJ1-2
ASSPLAGQLLYRYGYT
>TRBV6-5|TRBJ2-1
ASSYEGGSGDEQF
>TRBV4-3|TRBJ2-7
ASSQVLGTPQY
>TRBV28|TRBJ1-2
ASRTQGNYGYT
>TRBV5-3|TRBJ2-7
ARSLRAGGYEQY
>TRBV5-4|TRBJ1-2
ASSLGASTNYGYT
>TRBV21-1|TRBJ2-2
ASTQRPGGRDTGELF
>TRBV27|TRBJ2-1
ASSPDNGLTAYEQF
>TRBV9|TRBJ1-3
ASSPPGTGSSGNTIY
>TRBV11-2|TRBJ2-7
ASSPLRLAIDEQY
>TRBV28|TRBJ2-6
ASSPGTGGSGANVLT
>TRBV6-1|TRBJ2-3
ASAGLAVDTQY
>TRBV30|TRBJ2-7
AWRGREVSYEQY
>TRBV6-5|TRBJ2-3
ASRRSGITDTQY